This T cell receptor (beta chain) was recovered during a study of blood T cell repertoires in COVID-19. TCRdb's table, derived via immunoSEQ multiplex PCR, lists solely in-frame clones and lacks some. The sample includes tens of thousands of clones, about 86% of them seen just once. Material for sequencing was peripheral blood. This receptor was identified in a man aged 50 or older with active COVID-19.

The CDR3 spells CSASRQAGYTF. The CDR3 DNA is TGCAGTGCTAGTCGTCAGGCTGGCTACACCTTC. The chain carries TRBV20-1 and TRBJ1-2; D unclear. The CDR3 totals 11 residues. Between the trimmed V and J ends, which lost 3 bases and 7 bases, there was a span of 9 bases. Germline values: CDR1 DFQATT, CDR2 SNEGSKA (reference sequence).